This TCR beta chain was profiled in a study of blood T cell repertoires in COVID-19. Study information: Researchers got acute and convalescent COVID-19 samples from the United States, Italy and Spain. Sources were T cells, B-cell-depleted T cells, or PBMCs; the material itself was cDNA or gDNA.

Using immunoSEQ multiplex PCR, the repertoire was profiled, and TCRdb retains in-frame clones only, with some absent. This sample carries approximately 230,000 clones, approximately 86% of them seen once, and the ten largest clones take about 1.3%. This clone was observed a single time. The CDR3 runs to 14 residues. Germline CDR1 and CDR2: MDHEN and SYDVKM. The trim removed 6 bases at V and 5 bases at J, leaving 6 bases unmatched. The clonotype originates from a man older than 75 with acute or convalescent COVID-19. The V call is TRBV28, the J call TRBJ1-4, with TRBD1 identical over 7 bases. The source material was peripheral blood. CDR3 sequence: CASSPTGTNEKLFF. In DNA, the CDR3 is TGTGCCAGCAGCCCGACAGGGACCAATGAAAAACTGTTTTTT.